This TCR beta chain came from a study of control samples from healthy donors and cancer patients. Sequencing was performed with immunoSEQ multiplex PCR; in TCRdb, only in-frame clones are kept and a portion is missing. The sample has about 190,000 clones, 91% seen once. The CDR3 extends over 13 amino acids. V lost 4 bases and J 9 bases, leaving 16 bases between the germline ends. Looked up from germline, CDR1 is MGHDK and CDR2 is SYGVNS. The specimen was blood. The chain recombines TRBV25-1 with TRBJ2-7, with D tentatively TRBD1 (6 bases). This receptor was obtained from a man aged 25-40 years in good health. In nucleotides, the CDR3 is TGTGCCAGCAGTGCAGGGGACCTAGCCCGGCAGTACTTC. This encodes CASSAGDLARQYF.